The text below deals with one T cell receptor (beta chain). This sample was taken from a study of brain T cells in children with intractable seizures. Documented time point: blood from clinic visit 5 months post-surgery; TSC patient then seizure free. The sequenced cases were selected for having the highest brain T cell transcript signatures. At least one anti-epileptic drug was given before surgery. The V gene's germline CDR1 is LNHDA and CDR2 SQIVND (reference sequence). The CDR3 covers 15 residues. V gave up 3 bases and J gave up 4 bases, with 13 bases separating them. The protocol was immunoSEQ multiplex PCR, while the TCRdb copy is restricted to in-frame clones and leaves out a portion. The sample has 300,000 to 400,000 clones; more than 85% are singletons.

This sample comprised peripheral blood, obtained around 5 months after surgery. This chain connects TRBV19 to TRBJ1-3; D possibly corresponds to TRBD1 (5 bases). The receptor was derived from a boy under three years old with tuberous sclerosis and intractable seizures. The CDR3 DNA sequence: TGTGCCAGTAGTATTTCCGGGACGCGGGGAAACACCATATATTTT. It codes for CASSISGTRGNTIYF. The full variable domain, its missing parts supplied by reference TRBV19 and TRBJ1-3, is DGGITQSPKYLFRKEGQNVTLSCEQNLNHDAMYWYRQDPGQGLRLIYYSQIVNDFQKGDIAEGYSVSREKKESFPLTVTSAQKNPTAFYLCASSISGTRGNTIYFGEGSWLTVV.